The entry that follows covers one T cell receptor (beta chain) sequence. This clonotype has just a few counts. The clone's antigen remains unknown. No much larger clone exists at a distance of one base, and base qualities are not known. Receptor amplification or capture employed RT-PCR. TCRdb names Illumina HiSeq 2500 as the instrument used. TCRdb reran the public reads through fastp at Q25 and MiXCR, keeping productive beta chains. Under each unique CDR3 protein, matching rows form one entry showing the most common genes and DNA. The sample table holds roughly 700,000 distinct CDR3 sequences, of which 15% to 18% were seen once. The top ten constitute more than 9% of the sample. The data derive from a study of response to subunit inactivated influenza vaccine (dated 2018 in TCRdb). Background on the whole study: Deep quantitative T cell receptor repertoire profiling was used in the study to track responses to a trivalent subunit inactivated influenza vaccine.

What the work shows at the level of the full study, not this receptor alone: The authors proposed that each seasonal influenza vaccination may bring in only a limited number of new T cells.

The CDR3 runs 14 residues from the cysteine to the phenylalanine. The retained sequence is limited to the CDR3, 42 bases, with the frame set at the first base. Trimming takes 6 bases from V and 5 bases from J, and the germline ends sit 16 bases apart. The rearranged segments are TRBV23-1 and TRBJ2-5; no D gene is confidently identified. TRBV23-1 qualifies as an ORF whose function is uncertain. The material was PBMCs from blood, obtained about 11 days after vaccination. This receptor was obtained from a man aged 50 to 60 who received an inactivated influenza vaccine. Donor details come from another sample of the same person, matched by shared clones. The DNA sequence is TGCGCCAGCAGCCCTCTGTGGCCAAGCGAGACCCAGTACTTC. The encoded protein is CASSPLWPSETQYF.